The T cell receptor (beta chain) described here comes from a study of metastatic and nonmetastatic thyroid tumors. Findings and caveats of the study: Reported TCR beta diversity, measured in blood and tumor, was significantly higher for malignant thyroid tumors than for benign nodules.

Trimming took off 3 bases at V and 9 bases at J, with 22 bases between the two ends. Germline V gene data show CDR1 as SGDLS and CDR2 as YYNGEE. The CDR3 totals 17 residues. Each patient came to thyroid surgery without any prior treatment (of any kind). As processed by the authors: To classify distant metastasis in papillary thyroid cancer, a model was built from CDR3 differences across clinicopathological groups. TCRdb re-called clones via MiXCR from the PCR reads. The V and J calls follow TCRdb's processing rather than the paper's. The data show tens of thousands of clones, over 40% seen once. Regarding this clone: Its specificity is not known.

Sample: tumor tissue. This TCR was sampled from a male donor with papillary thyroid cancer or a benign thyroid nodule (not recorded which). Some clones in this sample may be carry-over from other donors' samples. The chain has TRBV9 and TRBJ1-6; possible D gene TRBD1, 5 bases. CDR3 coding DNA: TGTGCCAGCAGCGAGAATTACGGGAGGGAGACAGCTTCACCCCTCCACTTT. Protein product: CASSENYGRETASPLHF. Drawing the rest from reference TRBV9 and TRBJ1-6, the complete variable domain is DSGVTQTPKHLITATGQRVTLRCSPRSGDLSVYWYQQSLDQGLQFLIQYYNGEERAKGNILERFSAQQFPDLHSELNLSSLELGDSALYFCASSENYGRETASPLHFGNGTRLTVT.